The 27 T cell receptor beta chains below come from one sample, sequenced in a study of T cells in localized non-small cell lung cancer (dated by TCRdb to about 2020). Libraries were built with the immunoSEQ multiplex PCR assay. TCRdb obtained this table from immuneACCESS and retained in-frame rearrangements with V and J assigned. These tables miss some clones; where compared with another copy, unresolved V genes account for less than half of the shortfall, and the remainder is unexplained. Across this sample there are about 56,000 clones, with roughly 89% seen only once. In total, the top ten clones hold roughly 5.1% of the sample. Sequenced here: peripheral blood, sampled before any cancer treatment. The origin of the receptors is a woman aged 40 to 75 with stage I lung adenocarcinoma.

This clone was counted once. The chain carries TRBV5-5 and TRBJ2-7; no clear D gene. Germline V gene lookup returns CDR1 SGHKS and CDR2 YYEKEE (reference sequence). V was trimmed by 0 bases and J by 7 bases, leaving 14 bases between them. The CDR3 is 14 residues long. In nucleotides, the CDR3 is TGTGCCAGCAGCTTGGAGGTGGTTTTGGGGGAGCAGTACTTC. This sequence encodes CASSLEVVLGEQYF.

The genes are TRBV6-4 and TRBJ2-1, with 10 nucleotides matching TRBD2. The CDR3 is 16 residues long. The trim removed 3 bases at V and 2 bases at J, leaving 4 bases unmatched. The germline V gene has CDR1 MRHNA and CDR2 SNTAGT. This CDR3 is CASSDRLAGAYNEQFF. CDR3 bases: TGTGCCAGCAGTGATAGGCTAGCGGGGGCCTACAATGAGCAGTTCTTC.

The chain combines TRBV7-8 with TRBJ1-4; D not certain. The ends were cut back, 2 bases at V and 1 base at J, with 14 bases in the middle. The CDR3 loop spans 17 amino acids. Germline V gives CDR1 SGHVS, CDR2 FQNEAQ. CDR3 nucleotides: TGTGCCAGCAGCTTACGAAGTTTAACGGGAACTAATGAAAAACTGTTTTTT. This encodes CASSLRSLTGTNEKLFF.

The chain recombines TRBV6-6 with TRBJ1-4; 8 nucleotides match TRBD1. This CDR3 spans 14 amino acids. Losses at the gene ends were 4 bases for V and 8 bases for J; bases not matched to a gene: 6. Germline values: CDR1 MNHNY, CDR2 SVGAGI (reference sequence). The CDR3, as DNA: TGTGCCAGCAGTTCGACAGGGGTATACGAAAAACTGTTTTTT. As protein: CASSSTGVYEKLFF.

V is TRBV7-2 and J is TRBJ1-1, with D possibly being TRBD1 (6 bases). The CDR3 has 11 residues. Trimming cost V 2 bases and J 11 bases, with 9 bases left between them. CDR1 and CDR2 from the germline V gene are SGHTA and FQGNSA. CDR3: CASSLSGGAFF. DNA of the CDR3: TGTGCCAGCAGCTTAAGCGGGGGCGCTTTCTTT.

V and J are TRBV9 and TRBJ1-3; 12 bases map to TRBD1. Germline values: CDR1 SGDLS, CDR2 YYNGEE. The ends lost 4 bases at V and 0 bases at J; junction bases unmatched: 5. This CDR3 region has 17 residues. CDR3 protein: CASSIRDRGPSGNTIYF. The CDR3 nucleotides read TGTGCCAGCAGCATCCGGGACAGGGGGCCCTCTGGAAACACCATATATTTT. Looking up the rest from reference TRBV9 and TRBJ1-3 gives the full variable domain: DSGVTQTPKHLITATGQRVTLRCSPRSGDLSVYWYQQSLDQGLQFLIQYYNGEERAKGNILERFSAQQFPDLHSELNLSSLELGDSALYFCASSIRDRGPSGNTIYFGEGSWLTVV.

As concerns this clone: Within the sample, other DNA sequences also encode this same CDR3. CDR3 DNA sequence: TGTGCCAGCATTGGACTAGCGGGGCCCGGGTCCTACAATGAGCAGTTCTTC. It yields the protein CASIGLAGPGSYNEQFF. The V gene is TRBV2, the J gene TRBJ2-1, with 12 bases matching TRBD2. CDR1 and CDR2 (germline): SNHLY, FYNNEI. The CDR3 extends over 17 amino acids. Trimming removed 7 bases from V and 1 base from J; junction bases left unmatched: 8.

The V gene is TRBV25-1, the J gene TRBJ2-1; TRBD1 matches 8 bases. J lost 8 bases, V lost 4 bases, and 13 bases had no gene match. The CDR3 covers 16 residues. Germline-derived CDR1 and CDR2 are MGHDK and SYGVNS. CDR3 loop: CASSVSGQGARYEQFF. The CDR3, as DNA: TGTGCCAGCAGTGTGTCTGGGCAGGGGGCTAGATATGAGCAGTTCTTC. The whole variable domain, filled in from reference TRBV25-1 and TRBJ2-1, reads EADIYQTPRYLVIGTGKKITLECSQTMGHDKMYWYQQDPGMELHLIHYSYGVNSTEKGDLSSESTVSRIRTEHFPLTLESARPSHTSQYLCASSVSGQGARYEQFFGPGTRLTVL.

This clone was counted between two and nine times. The rearrangement links TRBV28 to TRBJ1-1; 8 bases map to TRBD1. Trimming cost V 5 bases and J 1 base; bases outside gene matches: 3. The germline gives CDR1 MDHEN, CDR2 SYDVKM. The length of the CDR3 is 14 residues. CDR3 in DNA: TGTGCCAGCAGTCAGACAGGGGCGAACACTGAAGCTTTCTTT. Encoded protein: CASSQTGANTEAFF.

Only one count was recorded for this clone. The chain couples TRBV19 to TRBJ2-5, with a weak D call TRBD1 (5 bases). V was cut by 3 bases and J by 1 base, with 12 bases left in between. Germline V lookup: CDR1 LNHDA, CDR2 SQIVND (reference sequence). The CDR3 runs 15 residues. As DNA, the CDR3 is TGTGCCAGTAGTATGAGGCAGGGCACCCAAGAGACCCAGTACTTC. It translates to CASSMRQGTQETQYF.

The rearrangement links TRBV2 to TRBJ1-5; the D is unclear. From germline, CDR1 is SNHLY and CDR2 FYNNEI. The CDR3 is 14 amino acids. Trimming shortened V by 0 bases and J by 2 bases, and 5 bases separated the two germline ends. In DNA form, the CDR3 reads TGTGCCAGCAGTGAAGCATACCGCAATCAGCCCCAGCATTTT. It translates to CASSEAYRNQPQHF.

This clone was counted a few times. The genes are TRBV6-1 and TRBJ1-2; tentative D call: TRBD1 (5 bases). The CDR3 sequence is 16 residues long. V gave up 1 base and J gave up 0 bases, with 12 bases separating them. Per the germline V gene, CDR1 is MNHNS and CDR2 is SASEGT. The CDR3 region is CASSEGVGDANYGYTF. The CDR3 bases are TGTGCCAGCAGTGAAGGCGTAGGGGACGCTAACTATGGCTACACCTTC.

V and J are TRBV2 and TRBJ2-1; D gene ambiguous. CDR1 is SNHLY and CDR2 is FYNNEI in the germline V gene. The CDR3 is 13 amino acids. Trimming took off 7 bases at V and 1 base at J, with 8 bases between the two ends. In DNA form, the CDR3 reads TGTGCCAGCAATCTGCAGTCCTACAATGAGCAGTTCTTC. Its protein is CASNLQSYNEQFF. Together with reference TRBV2 and TRBJ2-1, the CDR3 gives the full variable domain: EPEVTQTPSHQVTQMGQEVILRCVPISNHLYFYWYRQILGQKVEFLVSFYNNEISEKSEIFDDQFSVERPDGSNFTLKIRSTKLEDSAMYFCASNLQSYNEQFFGPGTRLTVL.

The CDR3 protein is CASSLGRGGRQETQYF. CDR3 DNA sequence: TGTGCCAGTAGTCTCGGGCGGGGGGGCCGGCAAGAGACCCAGTACTTC. The V and J genes are TRBV19 and TRBJ2-5; 9 bases are shared with TRBD2. Germline V gene lookup returns CDR1 LNHDA and CDR2 SQIVND (reference sequence). The CDR3 is 16 residues long. The junction had 9 bases not matched to a gene; V was cut back by 5 bases and J by 2 bases.

V is TRBV9 and J is TRBJ2-3; D might be TRBD1 or TRBD2, each matching 5 bases. The CDR3 sequence is 14 residues long. Trimming pared 0 bases from V and 1 base from J, leaving 6 bases between. In germline, CDR1 is SGDLS, CDR2 YYNGEE. The CDR3 is CASSVVGGTDTQYF. The CDR3 DNA is TGTGCCAGCAGCGTAGTGGGGGGCACAGATACGCAGTATTTT.

The chain carries TRBV28 and TRBJ1-2; 8 bases are shared with TRBD1. The CDR3 consists of 15 residues. The germline V gene has CDR1 MDHEN and CDR2 SYDVKM. The trim removed 4 bases at V and 4 bases at J, leaving 8 bases unmatched. CDR3 bases: TGTGCCAGCAGTTCGCCAGGGGGCGCGGGCTATGGCTACACCTTC. It specifies CASSSPGGAGYGYTF.

The chain employs TRBV10-3 and TRBJ2-3; D gene ambiguous. The V end lost 8 bases, the J end lost 6 bases, and 12 bases lay between the germline ends. This CDR3 spans 12 amino acids. Germline V lookup: CDR1 ENHRY, CDR2 SYGVKD. CDR3 protein: CAIGRSADTQYF. CDR3 sequence (DNA): TGTGCCATCGGTAGGTCGGCGGATACGCAGTATTTT.

V usage is TRBV7-9 and J usage is TRBJ2-5, with 7 bases aligning to TRBD2. Germline V gene data show CDR1 as SEHNR and CDR2 as FQNEAQ (reference sequence). Losses at the gene ends were 3 bases for V and 5 bases for J; bases not matched to a gene: 6. CDR3 length: 14 amino acids. CDR3 residues: CASSLGGAGETQYF. The CDR3 nucleotides are TGTGCCAGCAGCTTGGGAGGGGCTGGGGAGACCCAGTACTTC.

This rearrangement joins TRBV10-3 to TRBJ1-6, with D unclear. The CDR3 covers 15 residues. Between the trimmed V and J ends, which lost 6 bases and 0 bases, there was a span of 9 bases. Germline V gives CDR1 ENHRY, CDR2 SYGVKD. The CDR3 region is CAISDWSSYNSPLHF. The DNA for the CDR3 is TGTGCCATCAGCGACTGGAGCTCCTATAATTCACCCCTCCACTTT.

This chain joins TRBV6-1 and TRBJ2-7, with D perhaps matching TRBD2 (7 bases). With 3 bases removed from V and 6 bases from J, the gap between germline ends came to 15 bases. This CDR3 spans 14 amino acids. Looked up from germline, CDR1 is MNHNS and CDR2 is SASEGT. CDR3 region: CASSDVGGLGEQYF. CDR3 nucleotide sequence: TGTGCCAGCAGTGATGTCGGGGGGCTTGGCGAGCAGTACTTC.

This clone was counted a few times. This sequence joins TRBV2 and TRBJ1-5, with D perhaps matching TRBD1 (6 bases). Trimming shortened V by 1 base and J by 6 bases, and 10 bases separated the two germline ends. This CDR3 region has 14 residues. Germline V lookup: CDR1 SNHLY, CDR2 FYNNEI. This chain's CDR3 is CASSEGGGSQPQHF. For the CDR3, the DNA is TGTGCCAGCAGTGAAGGAGGGGGGAGTCAGCCCCAGCATTTT.

V and J are TRBV30 and TRBJ2-6; D is possibly TRBD2 (5 bases). Trimming pared 0 bases from V and 0 bases from J, leaving 9 bases between. The CDR3 consists of 16 residues. Germline lookup yields CDR1 GTSNPN and CDR2 SVGIG (reference sequence). Here the CDR3 DNA reads TGTGCCTGGAGTGTACTAGGCAACTCTGGGGCCAACGTCCTGACTTTC. Translation: CAWSVLGNSGANVLTF.

The chain has TRBV28 and TRBJ1-5; weak D call: TRBD1 (6 bases). V lost 2 bases and J lost 5, with 10 bases in between. This CDR3 is built from 14 residues. Germline CDR1 and CDR2: MDHEN and SYDVKM. This CDR3 is CASSLRGGDQPQHF. The CDR3 DNA sequence: TGTGCCAGCAGTTTACGAGGGGGGGATCAGCCCCAGCATTTT.

This sequence joins TRBV13 and TRBJ2-1, with 12 positions matching TRBD2. Trimming cost V 6 bases and J 0 bases; bases outside gene matches: 12. The CDR3 extends over 19 amino acids. The germline V gene encodes CDR1 PRHDT and CDR2 FYEKMQ (reference sequence). This chain's CDR3 is CASSFRLAGAPSSYNEQFF. The CDR3 DNA reads TGTGCCAGCAGTTTTAGACTAGCGGGGGCTCCCAGCTCCTACAATGAGCAGTTCTTC.

The rearrangement uses TRBV7-9 and TRBJ2-1, with 9 positions matching TRBD2. This CDR3 has 17 residues. V lost 1 base to trimming and J lost 0 bases; unmatched junction nucleotides: 4. In germline, CDR1 is SEHNR, CDR2 FQNEAQ (reference sequence). This chain's CDR3 is CASSLGGSGSSYNEQFF. CDR3 bases: TGTGCCAGCAGCTTAGGGGGTAGCGGGAGCTCCTACAATGAGCAGTTCTTC. Drawing the rest from reference TRBV7-9 and TRBJ2-1, the complete variable domain is DTGVSQNPRHKITKRGQNVTFRCDPISEHNRLYWYRQTLGQGPEFLTYFQNEAQLEKSRLLSDRFSAERPKGSFSTLEIQRTEQGDSAMYLCASSLGGSGSSYNEQFFGPGTRLTVL.

This sequence joins TRBV25-1 and TRBJ2-2; D is undetermined. Germline CDR1 and CDR2: MGHDK and SYGVNS. V dropped 5 bases and J dropped 2 bases, with 3 bases sitting between them. The CDR3 has 12 amino acids. CDR3: CASSPNTGELFF. The DNA for the CDR3 is TGTGCCAGCAGTCCAAACACCGGGGAGCTGTTTTTT.

The chain links TRBV10-3 to TRBJ2-1; D may match TRBD1 or TRBD2 (5 bases each). CDR3 length equals 15 residues. Trimming left V 0 bases short and J 7 bases short, with 13 bases between. CDR1 is ENHRY, CDR2 SYGVKD, per germline. CDR3 DNA: TGTGCCATCAGTGAGTCAGAGGGCCAGGGAAATGAGCAGTTCTTC. It codes for CAISESEGQGNEQFF.